A selection of T cell receptor beta chains follows, all from one sample in a study of blood T cell repertoires in COVID-19. Assay: immunoSEQ multiplex PCR; the TCRdb copy retains only in-frame clones and omits some. The sample lists about 190,000 clones, around nine tenths occurring once. The sample was peripheral blood. The receptors shown here come from a man aged 40-49 years with acute or convalescent COVID-19. Each CDR3 is given without its conserved first and last residue. Size values are once, few and many counts, or a class for expanded clones, and some rows have none.

length: 10
size: few
V: TRBV3-1/TRBV3-2
CDR3: ASTQGSTEAF

length: 15
size: -
V: TRBV5-1
CDR3: ASSLAAGGTSYNEQF

length: 12
size: -
V: TRBV4-3
CDR3: ASSQELPGQGVF

length: 12
size: -
V: TRBV5-1
CDR3: ASSPRTGHYEAF

length: 11
size: -
V: TRBV7-9
CDR3: ASFRTDSTEAF

length: 12
size: -
V: TRBV18
CDR3: ASSPGGGIYEQY

length: 12
size: -
V: TRBV30
CDR3: AWRPPGFNTEAF

length: 12
size: -
V: TRBV9
CDR3: ASSVGGAAGELF

length: 14
size: -
V: TRBV30
CDR3: AWSVPGQGKNYGYT

length: 13
size: -
V: TRBV7-2
CDR3: ASSLVQGGPYEQY

length: 14
size: -
V: TRBV5-1
CDR3: ASRQNPGQGTPEAF

length: 11
size: -
V: TRBV30
CDR3: AWKTGGTDTQY

length: 11
size: -
V: TRBV7-3
CDR3: ASSLRQLETQY

length: 12
size: once
V: TRBV7-2
CDR3: ASSSRTGAYGYT

length: 11
size: -
V: TRBV28
CDR3: ASSSGPKNIQY

length: 11
size: -
V: TRBV5-4
CDR3: ASSSVTSYEQY

length: 13
size: -
V: TRBV5-6
CDR3: ASSLLPVGGYGYT

length: 13
size: -
V: TRBV3-1/TRBV3-2
CDR3: ASSPIGGRSYEQY

length: 13
size: -
V: TRBV4-3
CDR3: ASSQDRGFGYEQY

length: 10
size: -
V: TRBV28
CDR3: ASRRQVWGYT

length: 17
size: -
V: TRBV6-2/TRBV6-3
CDR3: ASSYRPGTGPGVDTEAF

length: 12
size: -
V: TRBV7-9
CDR3: ASTPGQGASEQY

length: 13
size: -
V: TRBV18
CDR3: ASSPPGTGIEKLF

length: 15
size: once
V: TRBV7-2
CDR3: ASSPSVAGLTNEKLF

length: 10
size: -
V: TRBV19
CDR3: ASQTGNTEAF

length: 14
size: once
V: TRBV6-2/TRBV6-3
CDR3: ASSRLGREYNSPLH

length: 16
size: -
V: TRBV11-2
CDR3: ASSLDSGAGAITDTQY

length: 12
size: -
V: TRBV3-1/TRBV3-2
CDR3: ASSGEGPGETQY

length: 13
size: -
V: TRBV5-1
CDR3: ASSPGWSSGNTIY

length: 9
size: -
V: TRBV2
CDR3: ASSELRGVH

length: 15
size: -
V: TRBV5-4
CDR3: ASSLAPGDSNTGELF

length: 17
size: -
V: TRBV4-2
CDR3: ASSKEYRDRQSSGNTIY

length: 13
size: -
V: TRBV21-1
CDR3: ASSERSDRAEGYT

length: 14
size: -
V: TRBV15
CDR3: ATSRPDRGYQETQY

length: 13
size: -
V: TRBV3-1/TRBV3-2
CDR3: ASSTISGANNEQF

length: 10
size: -
V: TRBV29-1
CDR3: SVENSGNTIY

length: 12
size: -
V: TRBV10-3
CDR3: AISEQGRGETQY

length: 12
size: -
V: TRBV30
CDR3: AWDEGRADTEAF

length: 13
size: -
V: TRBV7-2
CDR3: ASSWRGSTNEKLF

length: 10
size: -
V: TRBV24-1
CDR3: ATSMRNTEAF

length: 14
size: -
V: TRBV7-2
CDR3: ASSPPGTGGTYEQY

length: 10
size: -
V: TRBV3-1/TRBV3-2
CDR3: ASSQVSYEQY

length: 11
size: -
V: TRBV5-1
CDR3: ASSPRGNTEAF

length: 13
size: -
V: TRBV9
CDR3: ASRSLAGGQETQY

length: 11
size: -
V: TRBV28
CDR3: ASSFRGIDTQY

length: 12
size: once
V: TRBV7-6
CDR3: ASSLDSGANVLT

length: 14
size: -
V: TRBV9
CDR3: ASSPGQGTYNQPQH

length: 14
size: -
V: TRBV27
CDR3: ASSKYRTGWNTEAF

length: 9
size: once
V: TRBV14
CDR3: ASRTPLSQY

length: 15
size: once
V: TRBV9
CDR3: ASSPRGPRSDQETQY

length: 14
size: -
V: TRBV4-3
CDR3: ASSQRTSGAADTQY

length: 13
size: -
V: TRBV27
CDR3: ASRGLAFSYNEQF